This passage covers 21 T cell receptor beta chains from one sample sequenced in a study of T cell repertoires in cytomegalovirus infection. Which antigens these TCRs recognize remains unknown. In TCRdb, the reads were re-called with MiXCR into one record per CDR3 protein. The sample contains about 360,000 distinct CDR3 sequences, just under 35% of which appear only once. This specimen was cultured PBMCs, taken from culture after CMV antigen stimulation. Every receptor here comes from a human donor in good health (CMV status not recorded). Some clones in this sample may be carry-over from other donors' samples.

Only a few counts were recorded for this clonotype. The rearrangement joins TRBV7-2 to TRBJ1-1; 7 bases map to TRBD1. Germline CDR1 reads SGHTA; CDR2 reads FQGNSA. The CDR3 is 15 amino acids. Trimming removed 6 bases from V and 3 bases from J; junction bases left unmatched: 10. CDR3 sequence: CASSRGLGWDTEAFF. As DNA, the CDR3 is TGTGCCAGCAGTAGGGGGCTGGGTTGGGACACTGAAGCTTTCTTT. The full variable domain, completed using reference TRBV7-2 and TRBJ1-1, is GAGVSQSPSNKVTEKGKDVELRCDPISGHTALYWYRQSLGQGLEFLIYFQGNSAPDKSGLPSDRFSAERTGGSVSTLTIQRTQQEDSAVYLCASSRGLGWDTEAFFGQGTRLTVV.

V usage is TRBV4-1 and J usage is TRBJ1-6; D not certain. Per germline, CDR1 MGHRA and CDR2 YSYEKL. Trimming shortened V by 0 bases and J by 7 bases, and 7 bases separated the two germline ends. The CDR3 runs to 14 residues. The CDR3 coding sequence is TGCGCCAGCAGCCAAGAACTTACAAATTCACCCCTCCACTTT. Protein: CASSQELTNSPLHF.

The rearrangement uses TRBV2 and TRBJ1-5; D is ambiguous. V gave up 4 bases and J gave up 3 bases, with 7 bases separating them. The CDR3 runs 13 residues. CDR1 is SNHLY, CDR2 FYNNEI, per germline. CDR3: CASSVRDNQPQHF. In DNA, the CDR3 is TGTGCCAGCAGTGTTCGGGACAATCAGCCCCAGCATTTT.

The V gene is TRBV20-1, the J gene TRBJ2-7; 10 bases align to TRBD2. The CDR3 loop spans 13 amino acids. V dropped 5 bases and J dropped 6; count of bases not matched to a gene: 7. Germline-derived CDR1 and CDR2 are DFQATT and SNEGSKA (reference sequence). The chain's CDR3 is CSAPRTSGPEQYF. DNA for the CDR3: TGCAGTGCTCCACGGACTAGCGGACCCGAGCAGTACTTC.

The genes are TRBV12-3 or TRBV12-4 and TRBJ1-5; TRBD1 might be the D (6 bases). This CDR3 region has 15 residues. V lost 5 bases and J lost 0, with 11 bases in between. The CDR3 sequence is CASSRTDNSNQPQHF. The CDR3 nucleotides are TGTGCCAGCAGTCGGACAGACAATAGCAATCAGCCCCAGCATTTT.

This chain links TRBV7-2 with TRBJ2-7; TRBD1 is a possible D gene (6 bases). Germline values: CDR1 SGHTA, CDR2 FQGNSA. Trimming took 5 bases from V and 0 from J, leaving 14 bases between them. The CDR3 consists of 15 residues. The CDR3 loop is CASSVDRRSSYEQYF. For the CDR3, the DNA is TGTGCCAGCAGCGTGGACAGAAGAAGCTCCTACGAGCAGTACTTC.

This clonotype came up many times. J is TRBJ2-3 and V is TRBV7-2, with D perhaps matching TRBD1 (6 bases). Germline V CDR1 and CDR2: SGHTA, FQGNSA. The V and J ends lost 5 bases and 2 bases respectively, with 14 bases between them. This CDR3 region has 15 residues. In nucleotides, the CDR3 is TGTGCCAGCAGCCCAAGCCGGGACACCACAGATACGCAGTATTTT. Its protein product is CASSPSRDTTDTQYF.

In this sample, this clonotype turned up a few times. V is TRBV20-1 and J is TRBJ2-1; 10 nucleotides match TRBD2. The germline V gene has CDR1 DFQATT and CDR2 SNEGSKA (reference sequence). V was clipped by 1 base and J by 6 bases; unmatched bases: 12. The CDR3 loop spans 17 amino acids. In DNA form, the CDR3 reads TGCAGTGCTAGAGGGGGAAGAGGACTAGCGGTCCCCAATGAGCAGTTCTTC. Translated, it gives CSARGGRGLAVPNEQFF.

For this clonotype: Given a much more abundant clone one base away, this may be a read error. V and J are TRBV11-2 and TRBJ2-3; D is ambiguous. The germline V gene encodes CDR1 SGHAT and CDR2 FQNNGV. The length of the CDR3 is 14 residues. Trimming shortened V by 0 bases and J by 2 bases, and 6 bases separated the two germline ends. Written as DNA, the CDR3 is TGTGCCAGCAGCTTAGACAGGTCCACAGATACGCAGTATTTT. Protein product: CASSLDRSTDTQYF.

This clonotype occurred a few times. This chain uses TRBV18 with TRBJ2-7; the match to TRBD2 covers 10 bases. V lost 8 bases, J lost 3 bases, and 7 bases stayed unmatched. The CDR3 extends over 14 amino acids. Germline assignment: CDR1 KGHSH and CDR2 LQKENI. The CDR3, as DNA: TGTGCCAGCCTAAAGGAGCGGGAGGGCTACGAGCAGTACTTC. Protein sequence: CASLKEREGYEQYF.

This clonotype was seen a few times. The V and J genes are TRBV7-9 and TRBJ2-3; D may correspond to TRBD1 or TRBD2 (6 bases each). Trimming shortened V by 4 bases and J by 6 bases, and 20 bases separated the two germline ends. Germline CDR1 SEHNR, CDR2 FQNEAQ (reference sequence). The CDR3 totals 16 residues. The CDR3 region has the DNA TGTGCCAGCAGCTCCCATCAGGGGAGGATCTCGGATACGCAGTATTTT. As protein: CASSSHQGRISDTQYF. Full variable domain (remainder filled in from reference TRBV7-9 and TRBJ2-3): DTGVSQNPRHKITKRGQNVTFRCDPISEHNRLYWYRQTLGQGPEFLTYFQNEAQLEKSRLLSDRFSAERPKGSFSTLEIQRTEQGDSAMYLCASSSHQGRISDTQYFGPGTRLTVL.

This CDR3 reads CASSTYLAGKNIQYF. DNA of the CDR3: TGTGCCAGCAGCACCTACCTAGCTGGCAAAAACATTCAGTACTTC. J is TRBJ2-4 and V is TRBV7-2; D might be TRBD2 (5 bases). Germline-derived CDR1 and CDR2 are SGHTA and FQGNSA. The CDR3 has 15 residues. V was trimmed by 5 bases and J by 3 bases, leaving 14 bases between them.

In its sample, this clonotype was seen a few times. The chain couples TRBV4-3 to TRBJ2-1, with D perhaps given as TRBD1 or TRBD2 (5 bases each). Per germline, CDR1 LGHNA and CDR2 YSLEER. This CDR3 contains 17 residues. V was trimmed by 0 bases and J by 12 bases, leaving 24 bases between them. In DNA form, the CDR3 reads TGCGCCAGCAGCCAAGATGGTCGGCATGGGGGTCGCTCTAGGCAGTTCTTC. Translation gives CASSQDGRHGGRSRQFF.

V and J are TRBV6-5 and TRBJ2-7; D is perhaps TRBD2 (6 bases). The germline V gene encodes CDR1 MNHEY and CDR2 SVGAGI. Trimming removed 7 bases at V and 5 bases at J, with 18 bases between. The CDR3 runs 14 residues. The DNA of the CDR3 is TGTGCCAGCAACCCAGCTATTCGGACTAACGAGCAGTACTTC. It encodes CASNPAIRTNEQYF.

There are many counts of this clonotype. The rearrangement links TRBV7-2 to TRBJ1-2, with 9 bases matching TRBD1. V lost 5 bases, J lost 6 bases, and 10 bases stayed unmatched. CDR1 is SGHTA, CDR2 FQGNSA, per germline. The CDR3 loop spans 15 amino acids. CDR3 bases: TGTGCCAGCAGCCCGAGACGGACAGGGGAGAATGGCTACACCTTC. It yields the protein CASSPRRTGENGYTF.

The J gene is TRBJ1-1, the V gene TRBV6-2 or TRBV6-3; D ambiguous. The CDR3 consists of 12 residues. V was clipped by 2 bases and J by 5 bases, with 6 bases between them. The germline V gene has CDR1 MNHEY and CDR2 SVGEGT. The CDR3 protein is CASSYRETEAFF. The CDR3 DNA follows: TGTGCCAGCAGTTACCGGGAGACTGAAGCTTTCTTT.

A single count supports this clonotype. This chain joins TRBV6-2 or TRBV6-3 and TRBJ2-7; the D gene is possibly TRBD1 (6 bases). Trimming removed 7 bases from V and 5 bases from J, with 15 bases in between. The CDR3 runs 13 residues. CDR1 and CDR2 from the germline V gene are MNHEY and SVGEGT. The CDR3 nucleotides read TGTGCCAGCAAGGAGACAGGCTACGACGAGCAGTACGTC. Amino acids: CASKETGYDEQYV.

This clonotype was counted many times. V and J are TRBV28 and TRBJ1-1; D gene unclear. This CDR3 contains 15 residues. Trimming cost V 0 bases and J 4 bases, with 12 bases left between them. The germline V gene has CDR1 MDHEN and CDR2 SYDVKM. CDR3 residues: CASSLWYPKGTEAFF. The DNA of the CDR3 is TGTGCCAGCAGTTTATGGTACCCGAAAGGCACTGAAGCTTTCTTT.

Only a few counts were recorded for this clonotype. The chain couples TRBV12-3 or TRBV12-4 to TRBJ2-1, with 8 bases fitting TRBD2. The trim removed 8 bases at V and 2 bases at J, leaving 8 bases unmatched. CDR3 length equals 15 residues. In nucleotides, the CDR3 is TGTGCCAGCGGGCCGGACGGGAGGGCCTACAATGAGCAGTTCTTC. Its translation: CASGPDGRAYNEQFF.

This chain uses TRBV12-5 with TRBJ2-1; 7 positions agree with TRBD2. Germline V gives CDR1 LGHNT, CDR2 FRNRAP. This CDR3 is built from 13 residues. Trimming took 6 bases from V and 3 from J; bases not matched to a gene: 2. The CDR3 spells CASGAGHYNEQFF. DNA of the CDR3: TGTGCTAGTGGAGCGGGGCACTACAATGAGCAGTTCTTC.

In this sample, this clonotype turned up a few times. The V and J genes are TRBV6-1 and TRBJ2-2, with D perhaps TRBD2 (6 bases). Looked up from germline, CDR1 is MNHNS and CDR2 is SASEGT. This CDR3 contains 13 residues. Trimming pared 1 base from V and 6 bases from J, leaving 6 bases between. CDR3 sequence (DNA): TGTGCCAGCAGTGAAGGGGGGGCCGGGGAGCTGTTTTTT. This encodes CASSEGGAGELFF.